The 27 T cell receptor beta chains listed next were all sequenced from one sample in a study of lymphopenia after photon versus proton radiotherapy. The method was immunoSEQ multiplex PCR; TCRdb's version includes in-frame clones alone and lacks a portion of them. This table has 10,000 to 15,000 clones, around 90% appearing once. The source was peripheral blood, collected from a patient treated with proton-based radiotherapy. The receptors here all came from a man aged 60 to 69 with pancreatic cancer.

CDR3 protein: CASSLAGVSDTQYF. The CDR3 DNA reads as TGTGCCAGCAGCTTAGCGGGAGTATCAGATACGCAGTATTTT. V and J are TRBV7-6 and TRBJ2-3; TRBD2 might be the D (5 bases). Germline CDR1 and CDR2: SGHVS and FNYEAQ. V lost 0 bases and J lost 4, with 8 bases in between. This CDR3 comprises 14 residues.

V and J are TRBV29-1 and TRBJ2-7; the match to TRBD1 covers 10 bases. The CDR3 is 12 residues long. Germline V CDR1 and CDR2: SQVTM, ANQGSEA. After removal of 6 bases from V and 4 bases from J, the junction contained 3 bases not matched to a gene. The CDR3 is CSVGTGAYEQYF. For the CDR3, the DNA is TGCAGCGTCGGGACAGGGGCATACGAGCAGTACTTC.

The rearrangement uses TRBV20-1 and TRBJ2-3; weak D call: TRBD1 (6 bases). Trimming pared 6 bases from V and 5 bases from J, leaving 9 bases between. The CDR3 runs 11 residues. Germline assignment: CDR1 DFQATT and CDR2 SNEGSKA (reference sequence). The DNA for the CDR3 is TGCAGTGCCCCAGGGGTAGATACGCAGTATTTT. It codes for CSAPGVDTQYF.

V usage is TRBV29-1 and J usage is TRBJ2-3; tentatively, D is TRBD2 (7 bases). From germline, CDR1 is SQVTM and CDR2 ANQGSEA. This CDR3 spans 13 amino acids. With 3 bases removed from V and 5 bases from J, the gap between germline ends came to 12 bases. The CDR3 is CSVEAGAGDTQYF. The CDR3 DNA reads as TGCAGCGTTGAGGCGGGGGCTGGAGATACGCAGTATTTT.

J is TRBJ2-7 and V is TRBV2; D gene unclear. Trimming left V 2 bases short and J 4 bases short, with 9 bases between. The CDR3 is made up of 13 amino acids. Germline V gene lookup returns CDR1 SNHLY and CDR2 FYNNEI. Here the CDR3 DNA reads TGTGCCAGCAGTGAATGGTCCAAATACGAGCAGTACTTC. Translating gives CASSEWSKYEQYF.

Turning to this clone: Other DNA sequences from this sample encode an identical CDR3 as well. V and J are TRBV14 and TRBJ2-2, with D hard to call. Germline V gene data show CDR1 as SGHDN and CDR2 as FVKESK. Trimming took 1 base from V and 5 from J, leaving 11 bases between them. The CDR3 has 15 amino acids. In nucleotides, the CDR3 is TGTGCCAGCAGCCAAGCCCTGTTGGGAACCGGGGAGCTGTTTTTT. Translated, it gives CASSQALLGTGELFF.

The J gene is TRBJ1-4, the V gene TRBV19, with 8 bases lining up with TRBD1. Germline V CDR1 and CDR2: LNHDA, SQIVND (reference sequence). This CDR3 has 17 amino acids. With V trimmed by 7 bases and J by 5 bases, 15 bases remained unmatched. CDR3 nucleotides: TGTGCCAGTATAAGCCGACAGGGGATCTTTAAGAATGAAAAACTGTTTTTT. Translated: CASISRQGIFKNEKLFF.

This rearrangement joins TRBV7-2 to TRBJ1-3, with 9 positions matching TRBD1. Germline loops: CDR1 SGHTA, CDR2 FQGNSA. J was trimmed by 3 bases and V by 3 bases; bases with no gene match: 12. The CDR3 has 18 residues. The CDR3 DNA follows: TGTGCCAGCAGCTTGGTCGGGGGACAGGGTCAAATTGGAAACACCATATATTTT. This encodes CASSLVGGQGQIGNTIYF.

CDR3 sequence (DNA): TGCGCCAGCAGCTTGAGGGGCCCTTTGGTCAAAAACATTCAGTACTTC. Protein: CASSLRGPLVKNIQYF. J is TRBJ2-4 and V is TRBV5-1; tentatively, D is TRBD1 (5 bases). The CDR3 is 16 amino acids. V lost 1 base, J lost 3 bases, and 14 bases lay in between. Per germline, CDR1 SGHRS and CDR2 YFSETQ.

The chain is built from TRBV19 and TRBJ2-7; 9 bases line up with TRBD2. Germline lookup yields CDR1 LNHDA and CDR2 SQIVND (reference sequence). The length of the CDR3 is 15 residues. V lost 3 bases, J lost 4 bases, and 7 bases stayed unmatched. The CDR3 loop reads CASSMAAGGIYEQYF. Written as DNA, the CDR3 is TGTGCCAGTAGTATGGCGGCGGGAGGGATTTACGAGCAGTACTTC.

J is TRBJ1-5 and V is TRBV28; D is ambiguous. V gave up 2 bases and J gave up 9 bases, with 8 bases separating them. Germline loops: CDR1 MDHEN, CDR2 SYDVKM. The CDR3 has 12 residues. CDR3 DNA: TGTGCCAGCAGTTTAAATAAGGGGCCCCAGCATTTT. Its protein product is CASSLNKGPQHF.

The genes are TRBV28 and TRBJ2-2; D is possibly TRBD1 (5 bases). Trimming removed 10 bases from V and 7 bases from J, with 22 bases in between. CDR1 and CDR2 (germline): MDHEN, SYDVKM. The CDR3 totals 15 residues. The CDR3 protein is CATSEEGARSGELFF. The CDR3 nucleotides read TGTGCCACCTCCGAAGAAGGGGCGCGTAGCGGGGAGCTGTTTTTT.

The CDR3 DNA reads TGCGCCAGCAGCCAAGAGTCCGGACGGAGCCAAGAGACCCAGTACTTC. Translated: CASSQESGRSQETQYF. The chain recombines TRBV4-1 with TRBJ2-5, with D unresolved. Per germline, CDR1 MGHRA and CDR2 YSYEKL. With 0 bases removed from V and 1 base from J, the gap between germline ends came to 12 bases. The CDR3 sequence is 16 residues long.

The J gene is TRBJ2-1, the V gene TRBV11-3; TRBD2 matches 9 bases. This CDR3 spans 18 amino acids. The V segment lost 1 base and the J segment 4 bases; nucleotides outside the gene matches: 11. Germline V gene lookup returns CDR1 SGHNT and CDR2 YENEEA. DNA of the CDR3: TGTGCCAGCAGCTTAGGTCAATTAGGGACTAGCAGTTACAATGAGCAGTTCTTC. It yields the protein CASSLGQLGTSSYNEQFF.

J is TRBJ2-2 and V is TRBV4-2, with 10 positions matching TRBD1. The CDR3 runs 16 residues. Germline V gene data show CDR1 as LGHNA and CDR2 as YNFKEQ. With 0 bases clipped from V and 9 bases from J, the junction kept 7 bases outside the gene matches. In DNA form, the CDR3 reads TGTGCCAGCAGCCAAGACCCAATGACAGGGGGCCGGGAGCTGTTTTTT. Encoded protein: CASSQDPMTGGRELFF.

This sequence joins TRBV11-3 and TRBJ2-2, with D perhaps given as TRBD1 or TRBD2 (6 bases each). V was cut by 3 bases and J by 0 bases, with 17 bases left in between. Germline V gives CDR1 SGHNT, CDR2 YENEEA. The CDR3 loop spans 18 amino acids. The CDR3 coding sequence is TGTGCCAGCAGCTTCAAATGGGGGCTAGCGCCGAACACCGGGGAGCTGTTTTTT. Amino acids: CASSFKWGLAPNTGELFF.

The chain couples TRBV4-1 to TRBJ1-6; 7 bases match TRBD1. Germline values: CDR1 MGHRA, CDR2 YSYEKL. The J segment lost 5 bases and the V segment lost 7 bases, leaving 5 bases of the junction unmatched. The CDR3 runs 14 residues. CDR3 nucleotides: TGCGCCAGCAACGCACAGGGGCATAATTCACCCCTCCACTTT. Its protein product is CASNAQGHNSPLHF.

V gene TRBV5-8 combines with J gene TRBJ2-3; perhaps TRBD2 as D (5 bases). CDR3 size: 15 residues. CDR1 and CDR2 from the germline V gene are SGHTS and YDEGEE. With 1 base removed from V and 0 bases from J, the gap between germline ends came to 9 bases. The CDR3 nucleotides read TGTGCCAGCAGCTTGTATGGCGGGAGCACAGATACGCAGTATTTT. This gives the protein CASSLYGGSTDTQYF.

V usage is TRBV7-9 and J usage is TRBJ2-1, with 12 bases aligning to TRBD2. There are 16 residues in the CDR3. In germline, CDR1 is SEHNR, CDR2 FQNEAQ (reference sequence). With V trimmed by 1 base and J by 9 bases, 7 bases remained unmatched. The CDR3 nucleotides read TGTGCCAGCAGCTTAGGGACTAGCGGGAATCGTGGTGAGCAGTTCTTC. This codes for CASSLGTSGNRGEQFF.

CDR3 DNA: TGTGCCAGCAGCCAAGGGGCTGCGGGAGATGGCTACGAGCAGTACTTC. This translates into CASSQGAAGDGYEQYF. The genes are TRBV5-4 and TRBJ2-7; 7 positions match TRBD2. Germline V gene data show CDR1 as SGHNT and CDR2 as YYREEE (reference sequence). CDR3 length equals 16 residues. V dropped 4 bases and J dropped 3; count of bases not matched to a gene: 13.

This clone turned up a few times. The J gene is TRBJ2-1, the V gene TRBV7-2, with TRBD1 as a possible D gene (7 bases). Germline assignment: CDR1 SGHTA and CDR2 FQGNSA. This CDR3 has 17 residues. Between the trimmed V and J ends, which lost 5 bases and 5 bases, there was a span of 22 bases. CDR3: CASSQTGGTAQHNEQFF. DNA for the CDR3: TGTGCCAGCAGCCAAACGGGCGGGACAGCTCAGCACAATGAGCAGTTCTTC.

This chain uses TRBV28 with TRBJ2-1, with 7 bases identical to TRBD2. The CDR3 totals 13 residues. Per germline, CDR1 MDHEN and CDR2 SYDVKM. Trimming at V came to 3 bases and at J to 7 bases, leaving 3 bases not matched to a gene. In nucleotides, the CDR3 is TGTGCCAGCAGTTTTTCAGCGGGGAATGAGCAGTTCTTC. Translating gives CASSFSAGNEQFF. Looking up the rest from reference TRBV28 and TRBJ2-1 gives the full variable domain: DVKVTQSSRYLVKRTGEKVFLECVQDMDHENMFWYRQDPGLGLRLIYFSYDVKMKEKGDIPEGYSVSREKKERFSLILESASTNQTSMYLCASSFSAGNEQFFGPGTRLTVL.

This chain uses TRBV7-2 with TRBJ2-5; D might be TRBD1 (5 bases). This CDR3 is built from 15 residues. V dropped 5 bases and J dropped 1 base, with 14 bases sitting between them. The V gene's germline CDR1 is SGHTA and CDR2 FQGNSA. This chain's CDR3 is CASSTAGHTQETQYF. In nucleotides, the CDR3 is TGTGCCAGCAGCACAGCAGGACATACCCAAGAGACCCAGTACTTC.

CDR3 DNA sequence: TGTGCCAGTAGAGGGGGGACAGGACACACTGAAGCTTTCTTT. Translated: CASRGGTGHTEAFF. The chain employs TRBV27 and TRBJ1-1, with 8 bases fitting TRBD1. The CDR3 loop spans 14 amino acids. Trimming at V came to 9 bases and at J to 3 bases, leaving 9 bases not matched to a gene. CDR1 MNHEY and CDR2 SMNVEV come from the germline V gene (reference sequence).

This chain joins TRBV28 and TRBJ1-2; the match to TRBD1 covers 9 bases. J lost 6 bases, V lost 3 bases, and 14 bases had no gene match. Germline values: CDR1 MDHEN, CDR2 SYDVKM. This CDR3 region has 17 residues. This CDR3 reads CASSFYLHFRTGDGYTF. CDR3 sequence (DNA): TGTGCCAGCAGTTTTTACCTTCATTTTCGGACAGGGGATGGCTACACCTTC.

The V gene is TRBV5-4, the J gene TRBJ2-5, with 12 bases matching TRBD2. This CDR3 comprises 16 residues. Per the germline V gene, CDR1 is SGHNT and CDR2 is YYREEE (reference sequence). V lost 3 bases, J lost 3 bases, and 6 bases stayed unmatched. As DNA, the CDR3 is TGTGCCAGCAGCTCAAGACTAGCGGGAGCTGAAGAGACCCAGTACTTC. It codes for CASSSRLAGAEETQYF.

The DNA of the CDR3 is TGTGCCAGCAGTCTGACAGGGTCCTACAATGAGCAGTTCTTC. This encodes CASSLTGSYNEQFF. This rearrangement joins TRBV11-3 to TRBJ2-1; the match to TRBD1 covers 7 bases. The length of the CDR3 is 14 residues. Germline CDR1 and CDR2: SGHNT and YENEEA. The V and J ends lost 6 bases and 1 base, in that order; junction bases with no gene match: 3.